These 18 T cell receptor beta chains came from one sample sequenced in a study of T cell responses to AZD1222 COVID-19 vaccine. Some clones are missing from TCRdb's copy, which holds only in-frame ones; the method was immunoSEQ multiplex PCR. The repertoire holds 100,000 to 150,000 clones, with 90% as singletons. Sequencing was performed on peripheral blood, taken on day 0 of AZD1222 vaccination. The source of these receptors is an adult in good health.

This sequence joins TRBV7-8 and TRBJ1-5; TRBD1 aligns across 7 bases. Germline V gives CDR1 SGHVS, CDR2 FQNEAQ. The CDR3 extends over 13 amino acids. V shed 5 bases, J shed 4 bases, and the junction held 2 bases outside the gene matches. The CDR3 region has the DNA TGTGCCAGCAGCGCGACAGGGAATCAGCCCCAGCATTTT. Residues: CASSATGNQPQHF.

This clone was detected once. The chain employs TRBV3-1 (or the pseudogene TRBV3-2) and TRBJ1-6; D gene ambiguous. The V and J ends lost 8 bases and 0 bases respectively, with 14 bases between them. The germline CDR1 and CDR2 sequences are LGHDT and YNNKEL (reference sequence). CDR3 length: 16 amino acids. This chain's CDR3 is CASGIFASSYNSPLHF. DNA for the CDR3: TGTGCCAGCGGCATCTTTGCGAGCTCCTATAATTCACCCCTCCACTTT.

This clone appeared a single time. The gene calls are TRBV6-2 or TRBV6-3 and TRBJ1-6; TRBD1 matches 11 bases. The CDR3 contains 18 residues. V shed 5 bases and J 7 bases; nucleotides not matched to a gene: 13. The germline CDR1 and CDR2 sequences are MNHEY and SVGEGT. The CDR3 DNA sequence: TGTGCCAGCAGTCAACCGAGCGGACAGGGGGCTGGAAATTCACCCCTCCACTTT. Translated, it gives CASSQPSGQGAGNSPLHF.

The CDR3 DNA reads as TGTGCCAGCAGCAAAACAGGGGGCTCTGGCTACACCTTC. Translated, it gives CASSKTGGSGYTF. The chain recombines TRBV7-3 with TRBJ1-2; TRBD1 aligns across 9 bases. Germline V gene lookup returns CDR1 SGHTA and CDR2 FQGTGA. The CDR3 has 13 amino acids. Germline trimming cut 5 bases from V and 7 bases from J; bases unmatched to any gene: 5.

The chain couples TRBV6-2 or TRBV6-3 to TRBJ2-1, with 12 bases matching TRBD2. CDR3 length equals 16 residues. Per the germline V gene, CDR1 is MNHEY and CDR2 is SVGEGT. Trimming removed 0 bases from V and 9 bases from J; junction bases left unmatched: 6. The CDR3 is CASSYSLAGGQFEQFF. DNA of the CDR3: TGTGCCAGCAGTTACTCCCTAGCGGGGGGGCAGTTTGAGCAGTTCTTC.

The J gene is TRBJ2-6, the V gene TRBV24-1; 11 bases align to TRBD1. With V trimmed by 4 bases and J by 0 bases, 4 bases remained unmatched. This CDR3 region has 18 residues. Per germline, CDR1 KGHDR and CDR2 SFDVKD. CDR3 DNA: TGTGCCACCAGTGAAAGGACAGGGGGCTACTCTGGGGCCAACGTCCTGACTTTC. This sequence encodes CATSERTGGYSGANVLTF.

This clone was observed a single time. The rearrangement links TRBV7-8 to TRBJ1-2; D not resolved. Trimming stripped 1 base from V and 1 base from J, with 10 bases between. The germline CDR1 and CDR2 sequences are SGHVS and FQNEAQ. This CDR3 contains 15 residues. The CDR3 sequence: CASSLGGLINYGYTF. The CDR3 bases are TGTGCCAGCAGCTTAGGCGGACTGATTAACTATGGCTACACCTTC.

The V call is TRBV7-9, the J call TRBJ2-7; TRBD1 might be the D (6 bases). The CDR3 is made up of 14 amino acids. V was shortened by 5 bases and J by 6 bases, with 17 bases between the two germline ends. Germline loops: CDR1 SEHNR, CDR2 FQNEAQ (reference sequence). The CDR3, as DNA: TGTGCCAGCAGCGTTGTGACAGGTTCAACCGAGCAGTACTTC. This translates into CASSVVTGSTEQYF.

The chain has TRBV28 and TRBJ1-5; 9 bases are a match to TRBD1. CDR1 is MDHEN and CDR2 is SYDVKM in the germline V gene. V shed 2 bases, J shed 6 bases, and the junction held 5 bases outside the gene matches. The CDR3 totals 15 residues. CDR3: CASSLGTGIGQPQHF. The CDR3 bases are TGTGCCAGCAGTTTAGGGACAGGGATCGGTCAGCCCCAGCATTTT. Based on the CDR3 plus reference TRBV28 and TRBJ1-5, the full variable domain is DVKVTQSSRYLVKRTGEKVFLECVQDMDHENMFWYRQDPGLGLRLIYFSYDVKMKEKGDIPEGYSVSREKKERFSLILESASTNQTSMYLCASSLGTGIGQPQHFGDGTRLSIL.

The chain has TRBV7-3 and TRBJ2-6; either TRBD1 or TRBD2 may supply D (5 bases each). V was clipped by 5 bases and J by 3 bases, with 8 bases between them. The CDR3 consists of 14 residues. The germline CDR1 and CDR2 sequences are SGHTA and FQGTGA. CDR3: CASSPGGGANVLTF. For the CDR3, the DNA is TGTGCCAGCAGCCCTGGGGGTGGGGCCAACGTCCTGACTTTC.

The rearrangement joins TRBV30 to TRBJ1-2, with 7 bases fitting TRBD1. After removal of 3 bases from V and 6 bases from J, the junction contained 4 bases not matched to a gene. Germline V gene lookup returns CDR1 GTSNPN and CDR2 SVGIG (reference sequence). The CDR3 has 12 residues. The CDR3 bases are TGTGCCTGGAGCCCTGGACAGGATGGCTACACCTTC. Residues: CAWSPGQDGYTF.

The chain uses TRBV24-1 and TRBJ2-7; TRBD1 matches 9 bases. Germline values: CDR1 KGHDR, CDR2 SFDVKD. The V and J ends lost 3 bases and 6 bases, in that order; junction bases with no gene match: 5. CDR3 size: 14 residues. The CDR3 here is CATSDPDRGGEQYF. The DNA for the CDR3 is TGTGCCACCAGTGATCCGGACAGGGGTGGCGAGCAGTACTTC.

CDR3 DNA: TGCAGTGCTAGTACCAGAAACCAGCCCCAGCATTTT. This translates into CSASTRNQPQHF. V is TRBV20-1 and J is TRBJ1-5; D unclear. Germline V gene lookup returns CDR1 DFQATT and CDR2 SNEGSKA (reference sequence). The CDR3 has 12 residues. Trimming left V 3 bases short and J 7 bases short, with 10 bases between.

The chain is built from TRBV7-9 and TRBJ1-1; the D gene is possibly TRBD1 (6 bases). CDR1 SEHNR and CDR2 FQNEAQ come from the germline V gene (reference sequence). The CDR3 consists of 15 residues. Trimming left V 5 bases short and J 5 bases short, with 18 bases between. Here the CDR3 reads CASSTGLTRWTEAFF. The CDR3 coding sequence is TGTGCCAGCAGCACAGGGCTTACACGTTGGACTGAAGCTTTCTTT.

This clone appeared a single time. V and J are TRBV9 and TRBJ1-1, with 8 nucleotides matching TRBD1. Germline V gene data show CDR1 as SGDLS and CDR2 as YYNGEE. The CDR3 consists of 15 residues. Losses at the gene ends were 4 bases for V and 5 bases for J; bases not matched to a gene: 10. CDR3 DNA sequence: TGTGCCAGCAGCCCGAGGACAGGGTCGGGGACTGAAGCTTTCTTT. This codes for CASSPRTGSGTEAFF.

The rearrangement links TRBV6-2 or TRBV6-3 to TRBJ2-2; 12 bases fit TRBD2. Germline V gives CDR1 MNHEY, CDR2 SVGEGT. V shed 5 bases, J shed 0 bases, and the junction held 7 bases outside the gene matches. This CDR3 has 18 residues. CDR3 residues: CASSTGLAGPPNTGELFF. In nucleotides, the CDR3 is TGTGCCAGCAGTACCGGACTAGCGGGGCCCCCGAACACCGGGGAGCTGTTTTTT.

This clone was recorded once. This chain connects TRBV5-1 to TRBJ1-5; D unresolved. Trimming pared 0 bases from V and 2 bases from J, leaving 9 bases between. Germline CDR1 and CDR2: SGHRS and YFSETQ. The CDR3 has 15 residues. Here the CDR3 reads CASSLDGDGNQPQHF. The CDR3 nucleotides read TGCGCCAGCAGCTTGGACGGGGATGGCAATCAGCCCCAGCATTTT. The full variable domain, in which reference TRBV5-1 and TRBJ1-5 provide the parts outside the CDR3, is KAGVTQTPRYLIKTRGQQVTLSCSPISGHRSVSWYQQTPGQGLQFLFEYFSETQRNKGNFPGRFSGRQFSNSRSEMNVSTLELGDSALYLCASSLDGDGNQPQHFGDGTRLSIL.

The chain has TRBV6-5 and TRBJ1-5; D is ambiguous. The V end was cut by 7 bases, the J end by 5 bases, with 9 bases between. The CDR3 consists of 12 residues. Germline values: CDR1 MNHEY, CDR2 SVGAGI. The CDR3 DNA sequence: TGTGCCAGCACCATAGCATATCAGCCCCAGCATTTT. Translating it yields CASTIAYQPQHF.